These 30 T cell receptor beta chains share one sample of origin, sequenced in a study of technical replicates of blood from a handful of donors. The data were produced by immunoSEQ multiplex PCR, yet TCRdb's version contains in-frame clones alone and is incomplete. The data hold about 80,000 clones, with 94% observed a single time. Sample: T cells isolated from PBMCs. Receptors were obtained from a human donor in good health.

The J gene is TRBJ2-1, the V gene TRBV21-1; the tabulated D call, TRBD2, remains unverified against the DNA. TRBV21-1 is a known pseudogene. CDR3 length: 16 amino acids. DNA for the CDR3: TGTGCCAGCAGCAAAGTGGAGCGGAGCTCCTACAATGAGCAGTTCTTC. Protein sequence: CASSKVERSSYNEQFF.

The rearrangement links TRBV18 to TRBJ1-2; D uncertain. CDR3 size: 15 residues. Germline CDR1 reads KGHSH; CDR2 reads LQKENI. V gave up 2 bases and J gave up 5 bases, with 15 bases separating them. CDR3 protein: CASSPGPGGYYGYTF. Written as DNA, the CDR3 is TGTGCCAGCTCACCAGGGCCCGGAGGATATTATGGCTACACCTTC. The whole variable domain, remainder taken from reference TRBV18 and TRBJ1-2, is NAGVMQNPRHLVRRRGQEARLRCSPMKGHSHVYWYRQLPEEGLKFMVYLQKENIIDESGMPKERFSAEFPKEGPSILRIQQVVRGDSAAYFCASSPGPGGYYGYTFGSGTRLTVV.

The chain carries TRBV28 and TRBJ2-3; a possible D gene is TRBD2 (5 bases). This CDR3 comprises 16 residues. Trimming cost V 3 bases and J 3 bases, with 16 bases left between them. Germline loops: CDR1 MDHEN, CDR2 SYDVKM. The CDR3 bases are TGTGCCAGCAGTTTCCCCGGTCGGGGTGGGACAGATACGCAGTATTTT. Its protein product is CASSFPGRGGTDTQYF. Based on the CDR3 plus reference TRBV28 and TRBJ2-3, the full variable domain is DVKVTQSSRYLVKRTGEKVFLECVQDMDHENMFWYRQDPGLGLRLIYFSYDVKMKEKGDIPEGYSVSREKKERFSLILESASTNQTSMYLCASSFPGRGGTDTQYFGPGTRLTVL.

This clone was counted once. The V gene is TRBV5-1, the J gene TRBJ1-2, with 7 positions matching TRBD1. V shed 5 bases and J 2 bases; nucleotides not matched to a gene: 9. The CDR3 runs to 15 residues. Germline assignment: CDR1 SGHRS and CDR2 YFSETQ. In DNA, the CDR3 is TGCGCCAGCAGTACCGACAGGGAAATGAACTATGGCTACACCTTC. Translated: CASSTDREMNYGYTF. Complete variable domain (other parts from reference TRBV5-1 and TRBJ1-2): KAGVTQTPRYLIKTRGQQVTLSCSPISGHRSVSWYQQTPGQGLQFLFEYFSETQRNKGNFPGRFSGRQFSNSRSEMNVSTLELGDSALYLCASSTDREMNYGYTFGSGTRLTVV.

This chain connects TRBV29-1 to TRBJ2-7; 7 positions agree with TRBD1. CDR3 size: 14 residues. CDR1 is SQVTM and CDR2 is ANQGSEA in the germline V gene. After removal of 7 bases from V and 0 bases from J, the junction contained 9 bases not matched to a gene. This CDR3 is CSALTGQSSYEQYF. In DNA, the CDR3 is TGCAGCGCCCTAACGGGACAGAGCTCCTACGAGCAGTACTTC.

The chain employs TRBV21-1 and TRBJ2-1; TRBD2 is taken as the D call from the table, unchecked against the DNA. TRBV21-1 is given as a pseudogene. The length of the CDR3 is 14 residues. The CDR3 DNA sequence: TGTGCCAGCAGCAATAGCGGGAGATACAATGAGCAGTTCTTC. Protein product: CASSNSGRYNEQFF.

The chain uses TRBV15 and TRBJ2-1, with D tentatively TRBD2 (5 bases). The CDR3 consists of 15 residues. V lost 3 bases to trimming and J lost 2 bases, with 11 bases between them. Germline V gene data show CDR1 as LNHNV and CDR2 as YYDKDF (reference sequence). The CDR3 DNA follows: TGTGCCACCAGCAGTACAGCGGACCCCTACAATGAGCAGTTCTTC. Protein product: CATSSTADPYNEQFF.

V usage is TRBV7-2 and J usage is TRBJ2-7, with 8 bases matching TRBD1. This CDR3 contains 17 residues. The germline CDR1 and CDR2 sequences are SGHTA and FQGNSA. V lost 5 bases, J lost 0 bases, and 12 bases stayed unmatched. The CDR3 spells CASSVRQGIMSSYEQYF. The CDR3 DNA reads as TGTGCCAGCAGCGTAAGACAGGGGATCATGAGCTCCTACGAGCAGTACTTC.

The chain is built from TRBV6-1 and TRBJ1-1, with 7 bases fitting TRBD1. Germline V gives CDR1 MNHNS, CDR2 SASEGT. Germline trimming cut 8 bases from V and 5 bases from J; bases unmatched to any gene: 8. The CDR3 spans 13 residues. Here the CDR3 reads CASPDRVMTEAFF. CDR3 bases: TGTGCCAGCCCCGACAGGGTTATGACTGAAGCTTTCTTT.

V and J are TRBV27 and TRBJ1-2, with 8 positions matching TRBD1. The junction had 4 bases not matched to a gene; V was cut back by 3 bases and J by 7 bases. Germline V gives CDR1 MNHEY, CDR2 SMNVEV (reference sequence). The CDR3 contains 13 residues. CDR3 coding DNA: TGTGCCAGCAGTTTTAAACAGGGGGGTGGCTACACCTTC. Its translation is CASSFKQGGGYTF.

The V gene is TRBV30, the J gene TRBJ1-3, with D perhaps matching TRBD1 (6 bases). The CDR3 covers 14 residues. Germline CDR1 and CDR2: GTSNPN and SVGIG (reference sequence). CDR3 DNA: TGTGCGGGGGACCCTGGGGGCGGTGGAAACACCATATATTTT. Its protein is CAGDPGGGGNTIYF.

The chain recombines TRBV6-6 with TRBJ1-1; 8 bases agree with TRBD1. V was pared by 6 bases and J by 4 bases, with 7 bases of the junction left unmatched. From germline, CDR1 is MNHNY and CDR2 SVGAGI (reference sequence). The CDR3 is made up of 14 amino acids. CDR3 coding DNA: TGTGCCAGCAGGTTGCAGGGGGCGATCACTGAAGCTTTCTTT. It specifies CASRLQGAITEAFF.

The chain has TRBV2 and TRBJ2-7; 12 nucleotides match TRBD1. V shed 8 bases, J shed 4 bases, and the junction held 12 bases outside the gene matches. The CDR3 runs 16 residues. Germline lookup yields CDR1 SNHLY and CDR2 FYNNEI. CDR3 sequence (DNA): TGTGCCAGCCGCGATTACCGGGACAGGGGGCGGTACGAGCAGTACTTC. It is translated as CASRDYRDRGRYEQYF.

The rearrangement uses TRBV9 and TRBJ2-7; 7 bases map to TRBD2. CDR3 size: 13 residues. Looked up from germline, CDR1 is SGDLS and CDR2 is YYNGEE. J was trimmed by 5 bases and V by 6 bases; bases with no gene match: 8. In DNA, the CDR3 is TGTGCCAGCAATTCGGCGGGAGTTAACGAGCAGTACTTC. Protein: CASNSAGVNEQYF.

The chain couples TRBV5-8 to TRBJ2-7; 8 bases are shared with TRBD1. The V gene's germline CDR1 is SGHTS and CDR2 YDEGEE. There are 14 residues in the CDR3. V was pared by 0 bases and J by 6 bases, with 5 bases of the junction left unmatched. In DNA form, the CDR3 reads TGTGCCAGCAGCTTGGGGACAGGGACCGGCGAGCAGTACTTC. It encodes CASSLGTGTGEQYF.

This chain joins TRBV19 and TRBJ1-2; no clear D gene. V shed 5 bases and J shed 4 bases, with 11 bases lying between them. Per germline, CDR1 LNHDA and CDR2 SQIVND (reference sequence). CDR3 length: 13 amino acids. The CDR3 sequence is CASSYGQSYGYTF. In DNA, the CDR3 is TGTGCCAGTAGTTATGGGCAAAGCTATGGCTACACCTTC. The variable domain in full, completed from reference TRBV19 and TRBJ1-2, reads DGGITQSPKYLFRKEGQNVTLSCEQNLNHDAMYWYRQDPGQGLRLIYYSQIVNDFQKGDIAEGYSVSREKKESFPLTVTSAQKNPTAFYLCASSYGQSYGYTFGSGTRLTVV.

The genes are TRBV13 and TRBJ2-7; D might be TRBD1 (5 bases). From germline, CDR1 is PRHDT and CDR2 FYEKMQ (reference sequence). This CDR3 has 13 residues. The V end was cut by 5 bases, the J end by 3 bases, with 11 bases between. The CDR3 DNA follows: TGTGCCAGCAGCCCCCAGGGCAGCTACGAGCAGTACTTC. It codes for CASSPQGSYEQYF.

The chain uses TRBV4-3 and TRBJ1-1, with 7 bases matching TRBD1. Per germline, CDR1 LGHNA and CDR2 YSLEER. Unmatched junction bases numbered 2, after V lost 4 bases and J lost 3 bases. This CDR3 comprises 13 residues. The CDR3 DNA sequence: TGCGCCAGCAGCCCCAGGGGGGACACTGAAGCTTTCTTT. It yields the protein CASSPRGDTEAFF.

This clone was found a few times. The chain links TRBV19 to TRBJ1-1; D is possibly TRBD1 (5 bases). Germline CDR1 LNHDA, CDR2 SQIVND (reference sequence). The CDR3 is 14 amino acids. V lost 8 bases and J 1 base, leaving 14 bases between the germline ends. CDR3 loop: CASSNRDWNTEAFF. CDR3 nucleotides: TGTGCCAGTTCGAATCGGGACTGGAACACTGAAGCTTTCTTT.

This chain joins TRBV19 and TRBJ1-4; D unclear. Germline V gene lookup returns CDR1 LNHDA and CDR2 SQIVND (reference sequence). This CDR3 is 13 amino acids long. The ends were cut back, 3 bases at V and 6 bases at J, with 8 bases in the middle. CDR3 sequence reads: CASSMIGYEKLFF. The CDR3 nucleotides are TGTGCCAGTAGTATGATCGGGTATGAAAAACTGTTTTTT.

The chain combines TRBV21-1 with TRBJ2-3; the table's D call of TRBD1 was not tested on the DNA. TRBV21-1 is termed a pseudogene. The CDR3 has 17 residues. CDR3 sequence (DNA): TGTGCCAGCAGCAAAGAGGTGCGGAACAGGCTCACAGATACGCAGTATTTT. Encoded protein: CASSKEVRNRLTDTQYF.

The chain is built from TRBV7-6 and TRBJ2-1; 9 bases line up with TRBD1. The ends lost 5 bases at V and 5 bases at J; junction bases unmatched: 10. CDR1 SGHVS and CDR2 FNYEAQ come from the germline V gene. The CDR3 sequence is 16 residues long. In DNA, the CDR3 is TGTGCCAGCAGCGTAACAGGGGGCCTCGCCCACAATGAGCAGTTCTTC. As protein: CASSVTGGLAHNEQFF.

The gene calls are TRBV30 and TRBJ2-3; 7 nucleotides line up with TRBD2. Per the germline V gene, CDR1 is GTSNPN and CDR2 is SVGIG (reference sequence). V lost 3 bases and J lost 0; bases outside the gene matches: 6. The CDR3 totals 15 residues. The CDR3 DNA is TGTGCCTGGAGGAGGCTAGCGGTTAGCACAGATACGCAGTATTTT. Residues: CAWRRLAVSTDTQYF.

The V and J genes are TRBV7-2 and TRBJ2-7; D not resolved. The CDR3 consists of 12 residues. Per germline, CDR1 SGHTA and CDR2 FQGNSA. V gave up 5 bases and J gave up 5 bases, with 10 bases separating them. In DNA form, the CDR3 reads TGTGCCAGCAGCCCGAACTTAGACGAGCAGTACTTC. It is translated as CASSPNLDEQYF.

The chain couples TRBV6-5 to TRBJ2-2; TRBD1 matches at 8 bases. The CDR3 length is 14 residues. With 7 bases clipped from V and 6 bases from J, the junction kept 7 bases outside the gene matches. Germline lookup yields CDR1 MNHEY and CDR2 SVGAGI. The CDR3 nucleotides are TGTGCCAGCAAGAGGACAGGGTTCCCCGGGGAGCTGTTTTTT. It codes for CASKRTGFPGELFF.

V and J are TRBV19 and TRBJ1-4; possibly TRBD1 for D (6 bases). Germline CDR1 and CDR2: LNHDA and SQIVND (reference sequence). The V end lost 6 bases, the J end lost 10 bases, and 6 bases lay between the germline ends. The CDR3 extends over 10 amino acids. CDR3 bases: TGTGCCAGTAGACAGGGAAAACTGTTTTTT. Translated, it gives CASRQGKLFF.

V and J are TRBV10-3 and TRBJ2-7; possible D gene TRBD2, 7 bases. CDR3 length equals 12 residues. Germline lookup yields CDR1 ENHRY and CDR2 SYGVKD. V was shortened by 6 bases and J by 6 bases, with 12 bases between the two germline ends. This chain's CDR3 is CAISWRGGEQYF. DNA for the CDR3: TGTGCCATCAGCTGGAGGGGGGGCGAGCAGTACTTC.

The chain employs TRBV10-1 and TRBJ1-2; no definite D call. V lost 8 bases, J lost 5 bases, and 21 bases lay in between. This CDR3 is 15 amino acids long. Germline assignment: CDR1 WNHNN and CDR2 SYGVQD (reference sequence). CDR3 DNA: TGCGCCAGCCCCTGCTCGGACTTTACCTCTTATGGCTACACCTTC. This gives the protein CASPCSDFTSYGYTF.

The chain is built from TRBV29-1 and TRBJ2-7; D might be TRBD1 (5 bases). This CDR3 region has 16 residues. Between the trimmed V and J ends, which lost 1 base and 4 bases, there was a span of 20 bases. Germline V gene data show CDR1 as SQVTM and CDR2 as ANQGSEA. The CDR3 coding sequence is TGCAGCGTTGAAGGGGGCCCTACGTTCGGGCTTTACGAGCAGTACTTC. Its protein product is CSVEGGPTFGLYEQYF.

J is TRBJ2-7 and V is TRBV7-9, with no clear D. The CDR3 covers 14 residues. Looked up from germline, CDR1 is SEHNR and CDR2 is FQNEAQ (reference sequence). V lost 3 bases and J lost 0, with 9 bases in between. The DNA for the CDR3 is TGTGCCAGCAGCTTCGAAAGGAGCTCCTACGAGCAGTACTTC. Amino acids: CASSFERSSYEQYF.